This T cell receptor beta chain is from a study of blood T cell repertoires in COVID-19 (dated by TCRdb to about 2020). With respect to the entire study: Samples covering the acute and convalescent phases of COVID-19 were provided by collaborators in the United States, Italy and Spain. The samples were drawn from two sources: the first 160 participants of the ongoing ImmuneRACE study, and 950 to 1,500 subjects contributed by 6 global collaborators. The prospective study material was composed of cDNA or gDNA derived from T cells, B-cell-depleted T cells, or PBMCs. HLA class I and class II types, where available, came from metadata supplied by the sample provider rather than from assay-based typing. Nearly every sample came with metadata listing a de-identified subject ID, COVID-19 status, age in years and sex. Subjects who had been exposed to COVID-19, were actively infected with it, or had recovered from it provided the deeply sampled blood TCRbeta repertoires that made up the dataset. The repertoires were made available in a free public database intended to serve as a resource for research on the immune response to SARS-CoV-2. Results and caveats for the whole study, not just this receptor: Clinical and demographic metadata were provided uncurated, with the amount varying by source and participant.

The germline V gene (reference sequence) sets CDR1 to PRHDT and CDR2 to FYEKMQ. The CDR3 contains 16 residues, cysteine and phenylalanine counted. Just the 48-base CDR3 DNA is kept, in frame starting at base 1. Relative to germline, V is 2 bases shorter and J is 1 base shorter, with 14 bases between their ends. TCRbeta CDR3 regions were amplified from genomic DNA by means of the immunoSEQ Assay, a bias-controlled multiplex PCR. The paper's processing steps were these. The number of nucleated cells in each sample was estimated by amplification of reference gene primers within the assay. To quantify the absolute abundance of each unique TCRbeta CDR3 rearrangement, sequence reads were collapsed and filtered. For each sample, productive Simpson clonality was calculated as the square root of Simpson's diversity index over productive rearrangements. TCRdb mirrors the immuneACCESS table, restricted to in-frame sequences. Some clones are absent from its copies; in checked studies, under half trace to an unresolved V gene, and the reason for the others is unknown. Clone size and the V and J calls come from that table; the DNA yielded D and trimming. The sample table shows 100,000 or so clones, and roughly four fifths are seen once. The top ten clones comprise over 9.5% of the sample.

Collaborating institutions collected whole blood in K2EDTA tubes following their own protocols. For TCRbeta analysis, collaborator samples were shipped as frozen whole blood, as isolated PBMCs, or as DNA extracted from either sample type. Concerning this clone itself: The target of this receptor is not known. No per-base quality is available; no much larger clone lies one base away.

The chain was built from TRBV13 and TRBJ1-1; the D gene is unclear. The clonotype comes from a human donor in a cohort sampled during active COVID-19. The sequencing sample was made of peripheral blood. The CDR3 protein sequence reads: CASSLPGGPTNTEAFF. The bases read TGTGCCAGCAGCTTACCTGGCGGGCCCACGAACACTGAAGCTTTCTTT.